The rows below give T cell receptor beta chains drawn from one sample of a study of neurological immune-mediated disorders. One entry per CDR3 protein, called by TCRdb with MiXCR from the 5' RACE reads. In the table there are over 11,000 distinct CDR3 sequences, about 7% of which are singletons. The sample comprised CD8+ T cells from blood. The receptors were sampled from a woman aged 40 to 50 in good health. The CDR3 runs from the conserved cysteine through the conserved F or W. A D gene is named only where the DNA matches it firmly. Only some rows state a clone size, as once, few, many or a class for expanded clones.

size	D	V	J	DNA	CDR3
.	.	TRBV19	TRBJ2-7	TGTGCCAGTCGGGGTCGGTCTGGGGTCTCCTACGAGCAGTACTTC	CASRGRSGVSYEQYF
many	TRBD2	TRBV3-1	TRBJ2-7	TGTGCCAGCAGCCAACTAAGCTCGGGACTAGCGGGAGTTCGCTACGAGCAGTACTTC	CASSQLSSGLAGVRYEQYF
many	.	TRBV9	TRBJ1-1	TGTGCCAGCAGCGTAGTAACTAACACTGAAGCTTTCTTT	CASSVVTNTEAFF
many	.	TRBV29-1	TRBJ2-5	TGCAGCGTCCCGCTAGGCGGGACCCAGTACTTC	CSVPLGGTQYF
many	TRBD2	TRBV20-1	TRBJ2-1	TGCAGTGCTAGTACCGGACTAGCTAATGTAAATGAGCAGTTCTTC	CSASTGLANVNEQFF
many	.	TRBV5-1	TRBJ2-1	TGCGCCAGCAGCTTGACTGGCCATGAGCAGTTCTTC	CASSLTGHEQFF
many	.	TRBV7-9	TRBJ2-1	TGTGCCAGCAGCGACCACAGGCCTGAGCAGTTCTTC	CASSDHRPEQFF
many	.	TRBV5-1	TRBJ2-2	TGCGCCAGCAGCTCGTGGGACTCCTACGGGTTGGATGTGAACACCGGGGAGCTGTTTTTT	CASSSWDSYGLDVNTGELFF
.	TRBD1	TRBV7-6	TRBJ2-7	TGTGCCAGCAGCTTAGGGACAGGGAGCTCCGAGCAGTACTTC	CASSLGTGSSEQYF
many	.	TRBV3-1	TRBJ2-1	TGTGCCAGCAGCCAAGATCTCAGGTCCTCCTACAATGAGCAGTTCTTC	CASSQDLRSSYNEQFF
many	.	TRBV12-3/TRBV12-4	TRBJ2-3	TGTGCCAGCAGTTTGTTACCGAGCACAGATACGCAGTATTTT	CASSLLPSTDTQYF
.	.	TRBV9	TRBJ2-7	TGTGCCAGCAGCGTAGGAATGGCGGTATACGAGCAGTACTTC	CASSVGMAVYEQYF
many	.	TRBV7-3	TRBJ2-2	TGTGCCAGCAGCCCCTCCAACACCGGGGAGCTGTTTTTT	CASSPSNTGELFF
many	.	TRBV12-3/TRBV12-4	TRBJ1-1	TGTGCCAGCAGGTTGGGGGGCTACTATATGAACACTGAAGCTTTCTTT	CASRLGGYYMNTEAFF
many	TRBD2	TRBV5-8	TRBJ2-7	TGTGCCAGCAGATCGCCGACTAGCGGGGGGGCACTAACCTACGAGCAGTACTTC	CASRSPTSGGALTYEQYF
many	.	TRBV4-1	TRBJ1-3	TGCGCCAGCAGCGCCCGGCCAGCGATCGGAAACACCATATATTTT	CASSARPAIGNTIYF
many	TRBD1	TRBV27	TRBJ1-5	TGTGCCAGCAGCCCTGGGACAGGGCTAAAACCCCAGCATTTT	CASSPGTGLKPQHF
many	.	TRBV7-9	TRBJ2-7	TGTGCCAGCACCCCAGAGGTATCCTACTACGAGCAGTACTTC	CASTPEVSYYEQYF
many	.	TRBV4-1	TRBJ2-7	TGCGCCAGCAGGGGCCCGAGCTCCTACGAGCAGTACTTC	CASRGPSSYEQYF
many	TRBD1	TRBV7-8	TRBJ1-1	TGTGCCAGCAGCATGTGGACAGGGGGCACTGAAGCTTTCTTT	CASSMWTGGTEAFF
many	.	TRBV21-1	TRBJ1-5	TGTGCCAGCAGCAATCATCCCGACTCCTGGGTTCAGCCCCAGCATTTT	CASSNHPDSWVQPQHF
many	.	TRBV9	TRBJ2-7	TGTGCCAGCAGCCCCCGCGGGGGCCATAGCCACGAGCAGTACTTC	CASSPRGGHSHEQYF
.	.	TRBV2	TRBJ2-5	TGTGCCAGCAGATCCGACTTGTACCAAGAGACCCAGTACTTC	CASRSDLYQETQYF
many	.	TRBV20-1	TRBJ1-2	TGCAGTGCTAGAATCGCGGGCTACACCTTC	CSARIAGYTF
many	.	TRBV7-6	TRBJ1-6	TGTGCCAGCAGCTTAGGCGAGGGCTCGCCCCTCCACTTT	CASSLGEGSPLHF
many	TRBD1	TRBV29-1	TRBJ1-2	TGCAGCGTCGGGCTCGGACAGGCGAACTATGGCTACACCTTC	CSVGLGQANYGYTF
many	TRBD1	TRBV20-1	TRBJ1-5	TGCAGTGCTAGAAGGGACAGGGCGGGCAATCAGCCCCAGCATTTT	CSARRDRAGNQPQHF
many	.	TRBV4-1	TRBJ2-3	TGCGCCAGCAGCCAAGATTTAAGGTTCAGGGCTACAGATACGCAGTATTTT	CASSQDLRFRATDTQYF
few	.	TRBV2	TRBJ1-1	TGTGCCGCACGGGACCTGGGAGGGAACACTGAAGCTTTCTTT	CAARDLGGNTEAFF
large	.	TRBV12-3/TRBV12-4	TRBJ2-7	TGTGCCAGCAGTGATACCGACGAGCAGTACTTC	CASSDTDEQYF
.	.	TRBV20-1	TRBJ2-1	TGCAGTGCCCCCCGCCCGGGAGAAGGGGACGATGAGCAGTTCTTC	CSAPRPGEGDDEQFF
many	.	TRBV7-9	TRBJ2-7	TGTGCCAGCAGCAGACAGGTAGACTACGAGCAGTACTTC	CASSRQVDYEQYF
many	.	TRBV5-1	TRBJ2-2	TGCGCCAGCAGCTTGGCCGCCGGGGAGCTGTTTTTT	CASSLAAGELFF
many	TRBD1	TRBV5-1	TRBJ2-2	TGCGCCAGCAGCCCCCTGTCCGGGACAGAAATCACCGGGGAGCTGTTTTTT	CASSPLSGTEITGELFF
many	TRBD2	TRBV4-1	TRBJ2-1	TGCGCCAGCAGCCAAGACAGCGGGGGGGCTCGGGAGCAGTTCTTC	CASSQDSGGAREQFF
many	.	TRBV7-9	TRBJ2-7	TGTGCCAGCAGCTTAGTATCCCCACCAGATGACCTCTACGAGCAGTACTTC	CASSLVSPPDDLYEQYF
many	.	TRBV7-6	TRBJ2-3	TGTGCCAGCAGCCGGGCCGGGGATACGCAGTATTTT	CASSRAGDTQYF
many	.	TRBV5-1	TRBJ2-1	TGCGCCAGCAGCTTGGTTGGGAGCGAGCAGTTCTTC	CASSLVGSEQFF
many	TRBD2	TRBV10-3	TRBJ2-3	TGTGCCATCAGTGATCGGGGCGGGAGCGGGGCAGATACGCAGTATTTT	CAISDRGGSGADTQYF
many	.	TRBV29-1	TRBJ1-2	TGCAGCGTTACCGGCACAGGGTTCTATGGCTACACCTTC	CSVTGTGFYGYTF
.	.	TRBV18	TRBJ1-3	TGTGCCAGCTCACCGCCCGGGACGTTCAGCTCTGGAAACACCATATATTTT	CASSPPGTFSSGNTIYF
many	.	TRBV12-3/TRBV12-4	TRBJ1-1	TGTGCCAGCAGTCTAAACCTATATTCTGAAGCTTTCTTT	CASSLNLYSEAFF
many	.	TRBV21-1	TRBJ2-4	TGTGCCAGCAGCTCCCGGTGGGGAGGGCTAAACATTCAGTACTTC	CASSSRWGGLNIQYF
many	.	TRBV5-1	TRBJ1-1	TGCGCCAGCAGGGTAGGGGACTGGGCCTTCATGAACACTGAAGCTTTCTTT	CASRVGDWAFMNTEAFF
many	.	TRBV29-1	TRBJ2-3	TGCAGCGCCCGTTTCGGGACTCGCACAGATACGCAGTATTTT	CSARFGTRTDTQYF
many	TRBD2	TRBV7-8	TRBJ2-7	TGTGCCAGCAGCTTAGCCCCTAGCGGCACCTACGAGCAGTACTTC	CASSLAPSGTYEQYF
many	.	TRBV12-3/TRBV12-4	TRBJ2-3	TGTGCCAGCAGCCGATACCCCCCGAATACGCAGTATTTT	CASSRYPPNTQYF
many	.	TRBV9	TRBJ2-1	TGTGCCAGCAGCCTCCCCCCCGACGTTGAGCAGTTCTTC	CASSLPPDVEQFF
many	.	TRBV2	TRBJ1-2	TGTGCCAGCAGTACGAAACAGGGTACTAACTATGGCTACACCTTC	CASSTKQGTNYGYTF
many	TRBD2	TRBV16	TRBJ2-1	TGTGCCAGCAGCGACAGCGGGGGGGCCGGACACAATGAGCAGTTCTTC	CASSDSGGAGHNEQFF
many	.	TRBV7-6	TRBJ2-1	TGTGCCAGCAGCCCGACAGTTACCTCCTACAATGAGCAGTTCTTC	CASSPTVTSYNEQFF
many	.	TRBV11-2	TRBJ2-3	TGTGCCAGCAGCCTATTAGAGGGACTCTTCACAGATACGCAGTATTTT	CASSLLEGLFTDTQYF